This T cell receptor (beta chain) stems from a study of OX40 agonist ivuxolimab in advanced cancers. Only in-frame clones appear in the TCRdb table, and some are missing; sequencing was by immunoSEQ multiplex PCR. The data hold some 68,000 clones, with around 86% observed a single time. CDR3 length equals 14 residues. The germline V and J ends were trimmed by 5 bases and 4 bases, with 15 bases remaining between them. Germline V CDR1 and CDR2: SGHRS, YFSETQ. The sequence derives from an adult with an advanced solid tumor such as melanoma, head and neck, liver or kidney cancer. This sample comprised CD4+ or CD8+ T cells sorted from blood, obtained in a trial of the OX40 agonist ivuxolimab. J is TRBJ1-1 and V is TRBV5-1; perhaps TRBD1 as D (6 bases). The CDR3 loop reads CASRDLQGGTEAFF. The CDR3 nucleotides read TGCGCCAGCAGGGATCTACAGGGAGGCACTGAAGCTTTCTTT.